Given below is one TCR beta chain in context. Its specificity is not known. The sample belongs to a study of CD8 T cells in Susac syndrome. Whole-study findings and limits: The study's TCR sequencing and HLA analysis drew on a certain number of individuals. That number was acknowledged as relatively small.

RNA, at roughly 0.5 to 1 ug, was reverse transcribed with random hexamers. An immunoSEQ multiplex PCR amplified TCR beta CDR3 over 54 Vbeta and 13 Jbeta. TCRdb fed the immunoSEQ multiplex PCR reads into MiXCR, producing one record per CDR3 protein. This repertoire shows over 130,000 distinct CDR3 sequences, approximately 96% found once; its top ten account for approximately 0.12%. The germline gives CDR1 DFQATT, CDR2 SNEGSKA (reference sequence). The CDR3 extends over 13 amino acids. Trimming cost V 6 bases and J 3 bases, with 13 bases left between them. V gene TRBV20-1 combines with J gene TRBJ2-3; TRBD2 is a possible D gene (5 bases). Sequencing was done on a sample of CD4+ T cells from PBMCs. The origin of this receptor is a human donor with multiple sclerosis. CDR3 sequence: CSASSGSTDTQYF. CDR3 coding DNA: TGCAGTGCCTCGAGCGGTTCTACAGATACGCAGTATTTT.